This entry lists 23 T cell receptor beta chains sequenced from one sample in a study of human T cells and chemical hapten exposure. As for time point: patch test 1, 2 weeks after DPC sensitization. The treatment here: therapeutic diphenylcyclopropenone sensitization with weekly scalp DPC. A single record per CDR3 protein comes from TCRdb applying MiXCR to the RACE reads. The sample yields around 300,000 distinct CDR3 sequences, approximately 6.3% seen once. This material consisted of whole blood, taken in connection with sensitization to the hapten diphenylcyclopropenone (DPC). The receptors shown here come from a young woman with alopecia areata. Some clones in this sample may be carry-over from other donors' samples.

The V gene is TRBV7-2, the J gene TRBJ2-5; TRBD2 matches 11 bases. V trimming: 6 bases; J trimming: 4 bases; junction bases outside the gene matches: 7. The germline CDR1 and CDR2 sequences are SGHTA and FQGNSA. The CDR3 is made up of 15 amino acids. This CDR3 is CASSSLGTSGETQYF. The CDR3, as DNA: TGTGCCAGCAGTTCTTTAGGGACTAGCGGAGAGACCCAGTACTTC.

This clonotype was seen ten or more times. The gene calls are TRBV25-1 and TRBJ2-6; tentative D call: TRBD2 (5 bases). V was shortened by 8 bases and J by 2 bases, with 7 bases between the two germline ends. The CDR3 extends over 13 amino acids. Germline V CDR1 and CDR2: MGHDK, SYGVNS. Here the CDR3 DNA reads TGTGCCAGCCGGGGAACTGGGGCCAACGTCCTGACTTTC. Translation: CASRGTGANVLTF.

In this sample, this clonotype turned up many times. J is TRBJ2-1 and V is TRBV12-3 or TRBV12-4; 7 nucleotides line up with TRBD1. V shed 6 bases, J shed 0 bases, and the junction held 8 bases outside the gene matches. This CDR3 is built from 16 residues. CDR3 sequence reads: CASRPNRGPSYNEQFF. As DNA, the CDR3 is TGTGCCAGCAGACCGAACAGGGGACCCTCCTACAATGAGCAGTTCTTC.

This clonotype was counted a few times. CDR3 DNA sequence: TGTGCCAGCAGCTCCTCAATTGGGGACTCCTACAATGAGCAGTTCTTC. Its translation: CASSSSIGDSYNEQFF. The gene calls are TRBV11-2 and TRBJ2-1, with D unresolved. The CDR3 loop spans 16 amino acids. V was trimmed by 4 bases and J by 0 bases, leaving 13 bases between them. From germline, CDR1 is SGHAT and CDR2 FQNNGV.

The chain carries TRBV24-1 and TRBJ1-1; D is unclear. Germline V gene data show CDR1 as KGHDR and CDR2 as SFDVKD. The CDR3 extends over 14 amino acids. Trimming took 2 bases from V and 3 from J, leaving 9 bases between them. CDR3 DNA: TGTGCCACCAGTGATTCACGGAGGGACACTGAAGCTTTCTTT. Its translation: CATSDSRRDTEAFF.

This clonotype was counted many times. This chain joins TRBV6-5 and TRBJ2-7, with TRBD1 matching over 12 bases. With 6 bases clipped from V and 7 bases from J, the junction kept 10 bases outside the gene matches. Germline CDR1 reads MNHEY; CDR2 reads SVGAGI. This CDR3 comprises 15 residues. This CDR3 reads CASSSWRDRGQEQYF. The CDR3 bases are TGTGCCAGCAGCTCCTGGCGGGACAGGGGGCAAGAGCAGTACTTC.

This clonotype was observed at least ten times. V usage is TRBV4-1 and J usage is TRBJ1-1; tentatively, D is TRBD1 (6 bases). The CDR3 spans 16 residues. The germline V and J ends were trimmed by 0 bases and 7 bases, with 18 bases remaining between them. CDR1 is MGHRA and CDR2 is YSYEKL in the germline V gene. CDR3 region: CASSQEVPSGVFEAFF. The CDR3 DNA reads TGCGCCAGCAGCCAAGAGGTCCCGTCAGGGGTCTTTGAAGCTTTCTTT.

This clonotype was seen many times. This chain joins TRBV28 and TRBJ2-3; D is unclear. Per the germline V gene, CDR1 is MDHEN and CDR2 is SYDVKM. The germline V and J ends were trimmed by 3 bases and 4 bases, with 5 bases remaining between them. CDR3 length: 12 residues. CDR3 amino acids: CASSFSPDTQYF. CDR3 bases: TGTGCCAGCAGTTTTTCGCCAGATACGCAGTATTTT.

The chain has TRBV20-1 and TRBJ2-3; the D is unclear. The CDR3 is made up of 15 amino acids. CDR1 is DFQATT and CDR2 is SNEGSKA in the germline V gene (reference sequence). V was shortened by 0 bases and J by 2 bases, with 12 bases between the two germline ends. CDR3 DNA sequence: TGCAGTGCTAGAGATCACAACCCTTCCACAGATACGCAGTATTTT. Translating it yields CSARDHNPSTDTQYF.

By sample share, this clonotype is medium-sized. V usage is TRBV7-2 and J usage is TRBJ2-3; D uncertain. The V end lost 2 bases, the J end lost 4 bases, and 7 bases lay between the germline ends. The CDR3 is 13 amino acids. The V gene's germline CDR1 is SGHTA and CDR2 FQGNSA. CDR3 sequence: CASSLPPADTQYF. CDR3 DNA sequence: TGTGCCAGCAGCTTACCCCCAGCAGATACGCAGTATTTT.

The V call is TRBV25-1, the J call TRBJ2-1; possibly TRBD2 for D (5 bases). CDR1 is MGHDK, CDR2 SYGVNS, per germline. The CDR3 totals 13 residues. Trimming took off 0 bases at V and 7 bases at J, with 7 bases between the two ends. This chain's CDR3 is CASSEYGLNEQFF. DNA of the CDR3: TGTGCCAGCAGTGAATATGGACTTAATGAGCAGTTCTTC.

This clonotype was observed many times. The DNA for the CDR3 is TGCAGCGTCCCCCAGGGGGGGAGCACAGATACGCAGTATTTT. This translates into CSVPQGGSTDTQYF. This chain links TRBV29-1 with TRBJ2-3; either TRBD1 or TRBD2 may supply D (7 bases each). CDR3 length: 14 residues. The V gene lost 6 bases and the J gene lost 0 bases, with 13 bases spanning the gap. Germline CDR1 and CDR2: SQVTM and ANQGSEA.

This clonotype was observed many times. V is TRBV7-6 and J is TRBJ1-4, with D uncertain. Germline V gene lookup returns CDR1 SGHVS and CDR2 FNYEAQ. V dropped 1 base and J dropped 0 bases, with 9 bases sitting between them. The CDR3 has 16 residues. CDR3 protein: CASSLDIGATNEKLFF. The CDR3 bases are TGTGCCAGCAGCTTAGATATCGGTGCAACTAATGAAAAACTGTTTTTT.

There are many counts of this clonotype. The chain uses TRBV6-6 and TRBJ2-1; D uncertain. The CDR3 has 15 residues. Trimming removed 5 bases at V and 3 bases at J, with 14 bases between. Germline V gene data show CDR1 as MNHNY and CDR2 as SVGAGI (reference sequence). The CDR3 region has the DNA TGTGCCAGCAGTCCCTCCGCGACATACTACAATGAGCAGTTCTTC. Translated, it gives CASSPSATYYNEQFF.

Ten or more counts support this clonotype. The chain links TRBV18 to TRBJ2-1; unclear D gene. This CDR3 comprises 12 residues. The V gene lost 0 bases and the J gene lost 7 bases, with 4 bases spanning the gap. The germline gives CDR1 KGHSH, CDR2 LQKENI. CDR3 DNA: TGTGCCAGCTCACCACCTTTAAATGAGCAGTTCTTC. It specifies CASSPPLNEQFF.

This clonotype was counted between two and nine times. The gene calls are TRBV5-1 and TRBJ2-7; D remains unclear. CDR1 and CDR2 (germline): SGHRS, YFSETQ. The CDR3 loop spans 14 amino acids. V dropped 0 bases and J dropped 0 bases, with 7 bases sitting between them. The CDR3 reads CASSLEGFSYEQYF. CDR3 in DNA: TGCGCCAGCAGCTTGGAAGGGTTCTCCTACGAGCAGTACTTC.

The rearrangement joins TRBV6-6 to TRBJ2-2; no firm D call. CDR1 and CDR2 (germline): MNHNY, SVGAGI (reference sequence). CDR3 size: 12 residues. Deletions cut 3 bases from V and 6 bases from J, with 5 bases between. CDR3 loop: CASSYESGELFF. CDR3 DNA: TGTGCCAGCAGTTATGAATCCGGGGAGCTGTTTTTT.

This clonotype was recorded many times. V usage is TRBV10-3 and J usage is TRBJ2-1; TRBD2 matches 7 bases. This CDR3 region has 15 residues. Looked up from germline, CDR1 is ENHRY and CDR2 is SYGVKD. With V trimmed by 3 bases and J by 2 bases, 4 bases remained unmatched. The CDR3 loop reads CAISEDGGTYNEQFF. The CDR3 bases are TGTGCCATCAGTGAAGACGGGGGGACCTACAATGAGCAGTTCTTC.

This chain links TRBV7-9 with TRBJ1-1; tentative D call: TRBD1 (5 bases). The V gene's germline CDR1 is SEHNR and CDR2 FQNEAQ (reference sequence). This CDR3 has 17 amino acids. The ends were cut back, 5 bases at V and 4 bases at J, with 23 bases in the middle. CDR3 in DNA: TGTGCCAGCAGCCCTTCCGTAGCCGGGGCCGGCGGCACTGAAGCTTTCTTT. This codes for CASSPSVAGAGGTEAFF.

This clonotype was detected a few times. The rearrangement joins TRBV12-3 or TRBV12-4 to TRBJ1-5; 8 bases agree with TRBD1. After removal of 2 bases from V and 7 bases from J, the junction contained 4 bases not matched to a gene. The CDR3 has 14 amino acids. The CDR3 DNA reads TGTGCCAGCAGTTTACAGGACAGGGAACAGCCCCAGCATTTT. Translated, it gives CASSLQDREQPQHF.

Many counts were recorded for this clonotype. The V call is TRBV14, the J call TRBJ2-7, with no clear D. This CDR3 is built from 13 residues. The germline gives CDR1 SGHDN, CDR2 FVKESK. Between the trimmed V and J ends, which lost 5 bases and 3 bases, there was a span of 11 bases. CDR3 in amino acids: CASSDRTYYEQYF. CDR3 in DNA: TGTGCCAGCAGCGATAGAACTTACTACGAGCAGTACTTC.

The V call is TRBV6-5, the J call TRBJ1-6, with TRBD1 as a possible D gene (5 bases). The V end lost 3 bases, the J end lost 7 bases, and 13 bases lay between the germline ends. Germline CDR1 reads MNHEY; CDR2 reads SVGAGI. There are 15 residues in the CDR3. CDR3 nucleotide sequence: TGTGCCAGCAGTTATTGGGGGACGAACAATTCACCCCTCCACTTT. Translation: CASSYWGTNNSPLHF.

This clonotype was detected ten times or more. The chain has TRBV6-2 or TRBV6-3 and TRBJ2-2; 7 bases agree with TRBD1. Unmatched junction bases numbered 8, after V lost 2 bases and J lost 5 bases. Germline CDR1 and CDR2: MNHEY and SVGEGT. This CDR3 has 16 amino acids. The CDR3 sequence is CASSYPGQPGTGELFF. CDR3 DNA: TGTGCCAGCAGTTACCCGGGACAGCCGGGGACCGGGGAGCTGTTTTTT.